One and the same sample provided the 26 T cell receptor beta chains below, sequenced in a study of shared clonotypes between healthy human individuals (dated by TCRdb to the early 2020s). Library preparation used the immunoSEQ multiplex PCR assay. What TCRdb holds here is the immuneACCESS table cut down to in-frame rearrangements. Part of the clones is not present; checked against another copy, under half of the missing clones reflect an unresolved V gene, and the others are unexplained. The sample data list 450,000 or so clones, and over 60% of these were observed just once. Jointly, the top ten make up around 13% of the sample. The sequenced sample consisted of PBMCs. The receptors shown here come from a middle-aged woman in good health. Some clones in this sample may be carry-over from other donors' samples.

This clone was observed a single time. J is TRBJ1-1 and V is TRBV29-1, with TRBD1 matching 9 bases. The CDR3 is made up of 14 amino acids. Germline trimming cut 6 bases from V and 4 bases from J; bases unmatched to any gene: 9. The germline V gene encodes CDR1 SQVTM and CDR2 ANQGSEA. The chain's CDR3 is CSVMMGQGGTEAFF. In DNA form, the CDR3 reads TGCAGCGTAATGATGGGACAGGGCGGCACTGAAGCTTTCTTT.

The V call is TRBV7-9, the J call TRBJ2-5; D might be TRBD1 (5 bases). The V end was cut by 4 bases, the J end by 4 bases, with 16 bases between. The germline CDR1 and CDR2 sequences are SEHNR and FQNEAQ (reference sequence). The CDR3 length is 15 residues. CDR3 residues: CASSYRPGSSETQYF. The CDR3 DNA reads TGTGCCAGCAGCTATAGGCCAGGGTCCTCAGAGACCCAGTACTTC.

The rearrangement uses TRBV7-8 and TRBJ1-5; 7 positions match TRBD1. This CDR3 is 17 amino acids long. Germline values: CDR1 SGHVS, CDR2 FQNEAQ. V was clipped by 3 bases and J by 3 bases; unmatched bases: 11. Here the CDR3 reads CASSLGEGGSVNQPQHF. In DNA form, the CDR3 reads TGTGCCAGCAGCTTGGGGGAAGGGGGCTCTGTCAATCAGCCCCAGCATTTT.

V and J are TRBV28 and TRBJ2-1; possible D gene TRBD2, 6 bases. The CDR3 is 16 residues long. Germline-derived CDR1 and CDR2 are MDHEN and SYDVKM. The V end was cut by 6 bases, the J end by 2 bases, with 17 bases between. CDR3 protein: CASSPGSGGAYNEQFF. The CDR3 DNA reads TGTGCCAGCAGCCCTGGCAGCGGAGGGGCCTACAATGAGCAGTTCTTC.

The chain carries TRBV29-1 and TRBJ1-2; perhaps TRBD1 as D (6 bases). Trimming took 4 bases from V and 9 from J, leaving 12 bases between them. This CDR3 is built from 11 residues. Germline CDR1 is SQVTM and CDR2 is ANQGSEA. The CDR3 DNA sequence: TGCAGCGTTGTGGGGGGGCTCAGCTACACCTTC. Translating it yields CSVVGGLSYTF. The whole variable domain, remainder taken from reference TRBV29-1 and TRBJ1-2, is SAVISQKPSRDICQRGTSLTIQCQVDSQVTMMFWYRQQPGQSLTLIATANQGSEATYESGFVIDKFPISRPNLTFSTLTVSNMSPEDSSIYLCSVVGGLSYTFGSGTRLTVV.

The chain carries TRBV5-5 and TRBJ2-7; D tentatively fits TRBD1 or TRBD2 (5 bases each). V was cut by 2 bases and J by 2 bases, with 17 bases left in between. The CDR3 has 16 residues. Germline CDR1 reads SGHKS; CDR2 reads YYEKEE (reference sequence). CDR3 DNA: TGTGCCAGCAGCTTTGCGCCGGGACCAAGCACCTACGAGCAGTACTTC. Its translation: CASSFAPGPSTYEQYF.

Ten or more counts support this clone. CDR3 nucleotides: TGTGCCAGCAGCTCCAAGTCTGGTAACTATGGCTACACCTTC. This encodes CASSSKSGNYGYTF. This chain links TRBV9 with TRBJ1-2, with D unresolved. The CDR3 is made up of 14 amino acids. Germline V gene lookup returns CDR1 SGDLS and CDR2 YYNGEE. V was pared by 4 bases and J by 1 base, with 11 bases between. Using reference TRBV9 and TRBJ1-2 for the parts outside the CDR3, the full variable domain is DSGVTQTPKHLITATGQRVTLRCSPRSGDLSVYWYQQSLDQGLQFLIQYYNGEERAKGNILERFSAQQFPDLHSELNLSSLELGDSALYFCASSSKSGNYGYTFGSGTRLTVV.

The gene calls are TRBV9 and TRBJ2-7, with 12 nucleotides matching TRBD2. V gave up 4 bases and J gave up 10 bases; unmatched junction bases: 15. In germline, CDR1 is SGDLS, CDR2 YYNGEE. This CDR3 has 16 residues. CDR3 nucleotide sequence: TGTGCCAGCAGCCCCATACCCGAACTAGCGGGAGGCCGCCAGTACTTC. Its protein is CASSPIPELAGGRQYF.

The table lists this clone with many counts. The identical CDR3 is also encoded by other nucleotide sequences in the sample. The chain is built from TRBV6-1 and TRBJ1-5; 7 nucleotides align to TRBD1. The CDR3 consists of 14 residues. The V gene's germline CDR1 is MNHNS and CDR2 SASEGT. V trimming: 6 bases; J trimming: 2 bases; junction bases outside the gene matches: 4. This CDR3 is CASSTGAGNQPQHF. The CDR3 DNA sequence: TGTGCCAGCAGCACAGGGGCGGGCAATCAGCCCCAGCATTTT.

With respect to this clone: A read error is the likely source, as a far larger clone sits one nucleotide away. The chain joins TRBV5-6 to TRBJ2-7; 8 bases are a match to TRBD2. V lost 4 bases and J lost 1; bases outside the gene matches: 7. This CDR3 is 15 amino acids long. Germline V gene lookup returns CDR1 SGHDT and CDR2 YYEEEE. The CDR3 loop is CASSPPLADSYEQYF. Here the CDR3 DNA reads TGTGCCAGCAGCCCGCCACTAGCGGATTCCTACGAGCAGTACTTC.

V and J are TRBV19 and TRBJ1-2; possible D gene TRBD1, 5 bases. Trimming took 8 bases from V and 3 from J, leaving 16 bases between them. Germline assignment: CDR1 LNHDA and CDR2 SQIVND (reference sequence). The CDR3 sequence is 14 residues long. Here the CDR3 reads CASQGGAGHYGYTF. The CDR3 DNA reads as TGTGCCAGTCAAGGTGGGGCAGGACACTATGGCTACACCTTC.

Only a few counts were recorded for this clone. The chain combines TRBV28 with TRBJ2-5; D is unclear. Judging by the DNA end, TRBJ2-7 fits better; the J call may be wrong. The CDR3 is 13 amino acids. From germline, CDR1 is MDHEN and CDR2 SYDVKM. The CDR3 DNA follows: TGTGCCAGCAGTCCCCCTCCCAGAGACGAGCAGTACTTC. It is translated as CASSPPPRDEQYF.

In this sample, this clone turned up a few times. The CDR3 DNA follows: TGTGCCAGCAGTTTCACCGGACAGCTACCCTACGAGCAGTACTTC. Its translation is CASSFTGQLPYEQYF. The genes are TRBV28 and TRBJ2-7, with a possible D match to TRBD1 (6 bases). Deletions cut 3 bases from V and 2 bases from J, with 14 bases between. Germline V gives CDR1 MDHEN, CDR2 SYDVKM. The CDR3 is 15 residues long.

This clone was seen more than once but under ten times. The rearrangement joins TRBV9 to TRBJ2-7; 7 nucleotides line up with TRBD1. The trim removed 0 bases at V and 6 bases at J, leaving 6 bases unmatched. The CDR3 is made up of 14 amino acids. Germline CDR1 SGDLS, CDR2 YYNGEE. The CDR3 here is CASSVDPTGIEQYF. CDR3 nucleotides: TGTGCCAGCAGCGTAGACCCGACAGGGATCGAGCAGTACTTC. The whole variable domain, remainder taken from reference TRBV9 and TRBJ2-7, is DSGVTQTPKHLITATGQRVTLRCSPRSGDLSVYWYQQSLDQGLQFLIQYYNGEERAKGNILERFSAQQFPDLHSELNLSSLELGDSALYFCASSVDPTGIEQYFGPGTRLTVT.

To note about this clone: The same CDR3 can be traced to other DNA sequences in this sample. The chain couples TRBV19 to TRBJ1-1; 7 bases agree with TRBD1. This CDR3 has 13 residues. V lost 4 bases and J lost 3; bases outside the gene matches: 2. Germline V lookup: CDR1 LNHDA, CDR2 SQIVND (reference sequence). CDR3 nucleotide sequence: TGTGCCAGTAGTACAGACAGGGACACTGAAGCTTTCTTT. This sequence encodes CASSTDRDTEAFF.

This chain connects TRBV19 to TRBJ2-7, with D possibly matching TRBD2 (5 bases). Trimming took off 3 bases at V and 5 bases at J, with 14 bases between the two ends. In germline, CDR1 is LNHDA, CDR2 SQIVND (reference sequence). This CDR3 is built from 14 residues. The CDR3 spells CASSMMRAHDEQYF. The DNA for the CDR3 is TGTGCCAGTAGTATGATGAGGGCTCACGACGAGCAGTACTTC.

This chain joins TRBV7-3 and TRBJ2-7, with TRBD1 as a possible D gene (5 bases). The CDR3 is 13 amino acids. CDR1 is SGHTA, CDR2 FQGTGA, per germline. V was trimmed by 2 bases and J by 6 bases, leaving 11 bases between them. The CDR3 region has the DNA TGTGCCAGCAGCTTAGGCAGGGATCGCGAGCAGTACTTC. This encodes CASSLGRDREQYF.

The gene calls are TRBV4-1 and TRBJ2-4; 8 bases match TRBD2. CDR1 is MGHRA and CDR2 is YSYEKL in the germline V gene. V trimming: 2 bases; J trimming: 3 bases; junction bases outside the gene matches: 18. The CDR3 runs 20 residues. The CDR3, as DNA: TGCGCCAGCAGCCAACTCCCCTCCCTCCCGGGTCGGGAGGGCAAAAACATTCAGTACTTC. This sequence encodes CASSQLPSLPGREGKNIQYF.

In this sample, this clone turned up a few times. The chain couples TRBV28 to TRBJ1-5; 7 bases match TRBD1. This CDR3 has 15 residues. Per germline, CDR1 MDHEN and CDR2 SYDVKM. Trimming took 6 bases from V and 0 from J; bases not matched to a gene: 5. The CDR3 loop reads CASSPRGISNQPQHF. DNA of the CDR3: TGTGCCAGCAGCCCCAGGGGGATTAGCAATCAGCCCCAGCATTTT.

This sequence joins TRBV13 and TRBJ2-7; the D is unclear. Per germline, CDR1 PRHDT and CDR2 FYEKMQ (reference sequence). The CDR3 consists of 12 residues. The V gene lost 6 bases and the J gene lost 4 bases, with 10 bases spanning the gap. CDR3 nucleotides: TGTGCCAGCAGGTCCCCCTCGTACGAGCAGTACTTC. Amino acids: CASRSPSYEQYF.

Points on this clone: With a far larger clone one base away, a read error is the likely cause. This rearrangement joins TRBV4-2 to TRBJ1-2; a weak D match, TRBD1 (5 bases). The germline V gene has CDR1 LGHNA and CDR2 YNFKEQ. V was clipped by 4 bases and J by 4 bases, with 22 bases between them. This CDR3 contains 17 residues. CDR3 protein: CASSPGPGREYGYGYTF. The CDR3 bases are TGTGCCAGCAGCCCAGGGCCGGGCAGGGAGTACGGCTATGGCTACACCTTC.

The chain is built from TRBV29-1 and TRBJ2-2; D not resolved. Germline CDR1 and CDR2: SQVTM and ANQGSEA. There are 14 residues in the CDR3. The V end lost 7 bases, the J end lost 3 bases, and 15 bases lay between the germline ends. CDR3 sequence reads: CSGGGPRDTGELFF. CDR3 bases: TGCAGCGGTGGTGGGCCTCGGGACACCGGGGAGCTGTTTTTT.

V and J are TRBV6-6 and TRBJ1-4; D might be TRBD1 (5 bases). Deletions cut 0 bases from V and 7 bases from J, with 9 bases between. CDR1 MNHNY and CDR2 SVGAGI come from the germline V gene (reference sequence). The CDR3 totals 14 residues. CDR3 in DNA: TGTGCCAGCAGTTACTCGGGGGGGTTTGAAAAACTGTTTTTT. Translation: CASSYSGGFEKLFF.

This chain uses TRBV14 with TRBJ2-7, with 12 bases lining up with TRBD2. The CDR3 has 17 amino acids. Germline V gene data show CDR1 as SGHDN and CDR2 as FVKESK. V lost 1 base and J lost 7; bases outside the gene matches: 11. In nucleotides, the CDR3 is TGTGCCAGCAGCCAAGTTTGGGACACTAGCGGGAGGTATGAGCAGTACTTC. It encodes CASSQVWDTSGRYEQYF.

This chain links TRBV27 with TRBJ2-3, with D maybe TRBD2 (6 bases). Germline V gene lookup returns CDR1 MNHEY and CDR2 SMNVEV (reference sequence). The V gene lost 0 bases and the J gene lost 8 bases, with 15 bases spanning the gap. The CDR3 is 15 amino acids. The CDR3 nucleotides read TGTGCCAGCAGTTTATCGGGGGGAGCCCTTAGTACGCAGTATTTT. Encoded protein: CASSLSGGALSTQYF.

The rearrangement joins TRBV28 to TRBJ1-4; TRBD1 aligns across 9 bases. This CDR3 comprises 14 residues. Germline V gene sequence: CDR1 MDHEN, CDR2 SYDVKM. The J segment lost 7 bases and the V segment lost 6 bases, leaving 6 bases of the junction unmatched. CDR3 sequence: CASRGTGWSEKLFF. The CDR3 DNA sequence: TGTGCCAGCAGGGGGACAGGGTGGAGTGAAAAACTGTTTTTT. The whole variable domain, remainder taken from reference TRBV28 and TRBJ1-4, is DVKVTQSSRYLVKRTGEKVFLECVQDMDHENMFWYRQDPGLGLRLIYFSYDVKMKEKGDIPEGYSVSREKKERFSLILESASTNQTSMYLCASRGTGWSEKLFFGSGTQLSVL.